The 9 T cell receptor beta chains listed next were all sequenced from one sample in a study of siplizumab effects on memory and regulatory T cells. Assay: immunoSEQ multiplex PCR; the TCRdb copy retains only in-frame clones and omits some. The data show more than 70,000 clones, around 93% seen once. The specimen was CD8+ T cells sorted from blood. All receptors come from a human donor in good health.

The chain recombines TRBV5-5 with TRBJ2-7, with TRBD2 identical over 7 bases. Trimming at V came to 2 bases and at J to 7 bases, leaving 9 bases not matched to a gene. In germline, CDR1 is SGHKS, CDR2 YYEKEE (reference sequence). This CDR3 region has 14 residues. CDR3 sequence (DNA): TGTGCCAGCAGCTTTGGGACTACCCCTTGGGAGCAGTACTTC. Translated: CASSFGTTPWEQYF.

The chain has TRBV6-1 and TRBJ2-3, with 8 bases lining up with TRBD2. After removal of 4 bases from V and 0 bases from J, the junction contained 12 bases not matched to a gene. The CDR3 loop spans 18 amino acids. Germline loops: CDR1 MNHNS, CDR2 SASEGT. The CDR3 region is CASSAWGASGSSTDTQYF. CDR3 in DNA: TGTGCCAGCAGTGCATGGGGGGCTAGCGGGTCTAGCACAGATACGCAGTATTTT.

The chain couples TRBV5-1 to TRBJ2-1; TRBD2 agrees at 8 bases. Trimming removed 0 bases from V and 9 bases from J; junction bases left unmatched: 11. Germline CDR1 is SGHRS and CDR2 is YFSETQ. The CDR3 totals 16 residues. This CDR3 is CASSLVREGRRGEQFF. The DNA for the CDR3 is TGCGCCAGCAGCTTGGTTCGGGAGGGCCGGAGGGGTGAGCAGTTCTTC. The whole variable domain, remainder taken from reference TRBV5-1 and TRBJ2-1, is KAGVTQTPRYLIKTRGQQVTLSCSPISGHRSVSWYQQTPGQGLQFLFEYFSETQRNKGNFPGRFSGRQFSNSRSEMNVSTLELGDSALYLCASSLVREGRRGEQFFGPGTRLTVL.

This clone was seen a single time. The chain recombines TRBV2 with TRBJ2-4, with TRBD2 matching 8 bases. From germline, CDR1 is SNHLY and CDR2 FYNNEI. The CDR3 is 12 amino acids. J lost 7 bases, V lost 7 bases, and 3 bases had no gene match. For the CDR3, the DNA is TGTGCCAGCATAGCGGGGAGGAACATTCAGTACTTC. Protein: CASIAGRNIQYF.

The chain combines TRBV4-1 with TRBJ2-7; D not resolved. This CDR3 has 13 residues. V lost 0 bases and J 3 bases, leaving 6 bases between the germline ends. Germline CDR1 is MGHRA and CDR2 is YSYEKL. The CDR3 region is CASSQDRSYEQYF. The CDR3 DNA reads as TGCGCCAGCAGCCAAGATAGGAGCTACGAGCAGTACTTC.

This rearrangement joins TRBV5-1 to TRBJ2-7; weak D call: TRBD2 (5 bases). V gave up 4 bases and J gave up 4 bases, with 6 bases separating them. The CDR3 has 11 residues. CDR1 is SGHRS, CDR2 YFSETQ, per germline. CDR3 amino acids: CASSEGYEQYF. CDR3 sequence (DNA): TGCGCCAGCAGCGAGGGTTACGAGCAGTACTTC. Full variable domain (missing parts from reference TRBV5-1 and TRBJ2-7): KAGVTQTPRYLIKTRGQQVTLSCSPISGHRSVSWYQQTPGQGLQFLFEYFSETQRNKGNFPGRFSGRQFSNSRSEMNVSTLELGDSALYLCASSEGYEQYFGPGTRLTVT.

The chain has TRBV13 and TRBJ2-1, with D maybe TRBD2 (6 bases). Germline V CDR1 and CDR2: PRHDT, FYEKMQ (reference sequence). Trimming took 5 bases from V and 6 from J, leaving 17 bases between them. The CDR3 has 15 residues. CDR3 coding DNA: TGTGCCAGCAGCCCGCGGGGTAGCGGAATCAATGAGCAGTTCTTC. Its protein product is CASSPRGSGINEQFF.

The chain's CDR3 is CASSLAGEQFF. Here the CDR3 DNA reads TGCGCCAGCAGCTTGGCCGGGGAGCAGTTCTTC. The chain employs TRBV5-1 and TRBJ2-1; D remains unclear. Per the germline V gene, CDR1 is SGHRS and CDR2 is YFSETQ. V lost 0 bases and J 10 bases, leaving 5 bases between the germline ends. This CDR3 region has 11 residues. Looking up the rest from reference TRBV5-1 and TRBJ2-1 gives the full variable domain: KAGVTQTPRYLIKTRGQQVTLSCSPISGHRSVSWYQQTPGQGLQFLFEYFSETQRNKGNFPGRFSGRQFSNSRSEMNVSTLELGDSALYLCASSLAGEQFFGPGTRLTVL.

This chain connects TRBV2 to TRBJ2-4; D unresolved. Germline loops: CDR1 SNHLY, CDR2 FYNNEI. Between the trimmed V and J ends, which lost 1 base and 3 bases, there was a span of 7 bases. This CDR3 comprises 14 residues. CDR3 loop: CASSEGDNKNIQYF. In DNA, the CDR3 is TGTGCCAGCAGTGAAGGGGATAACAAAAACATTCAGTACTTC.